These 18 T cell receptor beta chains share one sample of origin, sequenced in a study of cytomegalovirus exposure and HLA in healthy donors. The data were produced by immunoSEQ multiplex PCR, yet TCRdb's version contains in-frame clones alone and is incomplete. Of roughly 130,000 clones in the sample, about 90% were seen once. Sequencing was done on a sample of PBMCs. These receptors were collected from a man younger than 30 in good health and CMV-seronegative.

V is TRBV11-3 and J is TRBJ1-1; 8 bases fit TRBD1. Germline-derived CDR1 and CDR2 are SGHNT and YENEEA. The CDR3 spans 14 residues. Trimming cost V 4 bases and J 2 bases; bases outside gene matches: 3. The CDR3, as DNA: TGTGCCAGCAGCTCTGGACAGGGCAACACTGAAGCTTTCTTT. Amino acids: CASSSGQGNTEAFF.

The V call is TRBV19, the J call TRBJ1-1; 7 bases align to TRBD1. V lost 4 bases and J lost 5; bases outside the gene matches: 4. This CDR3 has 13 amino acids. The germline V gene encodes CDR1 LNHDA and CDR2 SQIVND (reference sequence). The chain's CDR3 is CASSTKQGTEAFF. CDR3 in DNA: TGTGCCAGTAGTACGAAACAGGGGACTGAAGCTTTCTTT.

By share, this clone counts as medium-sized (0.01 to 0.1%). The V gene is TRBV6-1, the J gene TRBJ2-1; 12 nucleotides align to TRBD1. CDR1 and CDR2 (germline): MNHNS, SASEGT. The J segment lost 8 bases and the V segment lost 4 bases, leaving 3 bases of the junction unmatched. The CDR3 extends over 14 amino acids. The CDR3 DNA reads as TGTGCCAGCAGTGTTGGGACAGGGGGCGATGAGCAGTTCTTC. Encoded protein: CASSVGTGGDEQFF.

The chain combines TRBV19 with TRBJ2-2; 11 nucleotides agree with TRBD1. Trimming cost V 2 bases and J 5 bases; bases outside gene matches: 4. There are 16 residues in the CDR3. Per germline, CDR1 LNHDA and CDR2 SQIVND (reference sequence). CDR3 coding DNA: TGTGCCAGTAGTATACGGGACAGGGGGAGAACCGGGGAGCTGTTTTTT. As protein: CASSIRDRGRTGELFF.

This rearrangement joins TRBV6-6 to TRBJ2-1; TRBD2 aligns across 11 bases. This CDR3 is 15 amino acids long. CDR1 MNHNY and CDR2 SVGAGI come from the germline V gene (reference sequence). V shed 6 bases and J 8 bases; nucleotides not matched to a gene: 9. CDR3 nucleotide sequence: TGTGCCAGCAGCCACGCTAGCGGGGGGAGAGATGAGCAGTTCTTC. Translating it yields CASSHASGGRDEQFF.

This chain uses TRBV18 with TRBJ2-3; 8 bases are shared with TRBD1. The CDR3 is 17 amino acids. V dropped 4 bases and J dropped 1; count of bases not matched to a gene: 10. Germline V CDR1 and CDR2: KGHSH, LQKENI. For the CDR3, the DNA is TGTGCCAGCTCACGGACAGGGCCCCCTCTCCGCACAGATACGCAGTATTTT. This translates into CASSRTGPPLRTDTQYF. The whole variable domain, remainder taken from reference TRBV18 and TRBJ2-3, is NAGVMQNPRHLVRRRGQEARLRCSPMKGHSHVYWYRQLPEEGLKFMVYLQKENIIDESGMPKERFSAEFPKEGPSILRIQQVVRGDSAAYFCASSRTGPPLRTDTQYFGPGTRLTVL.

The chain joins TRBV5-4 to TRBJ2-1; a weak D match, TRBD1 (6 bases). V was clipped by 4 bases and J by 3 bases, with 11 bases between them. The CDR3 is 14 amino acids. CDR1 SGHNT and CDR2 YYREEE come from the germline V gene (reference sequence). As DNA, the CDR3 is TGTGCCAGCAGCCCAGGACAGTACTACAATGAGCAGTTCTTC. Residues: CASSPGQYYNEQFF.

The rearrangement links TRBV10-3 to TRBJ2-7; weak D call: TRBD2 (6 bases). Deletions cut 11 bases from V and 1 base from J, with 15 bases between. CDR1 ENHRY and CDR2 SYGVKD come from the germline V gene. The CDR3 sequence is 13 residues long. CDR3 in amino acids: CASRRDSSYEQYF. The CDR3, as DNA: TGTGCCTCCCGACGGGACTCATCCTACGAGCAGTACTTC.

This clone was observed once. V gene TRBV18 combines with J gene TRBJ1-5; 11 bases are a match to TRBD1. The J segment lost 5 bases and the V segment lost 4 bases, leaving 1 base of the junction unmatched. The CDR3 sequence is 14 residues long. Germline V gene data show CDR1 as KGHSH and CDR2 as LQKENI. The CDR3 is CASSQDRGHQPQHF. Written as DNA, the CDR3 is TGTGCCAGCTCACAGGACAGGGGGCATCAGCCCCAGCATTTT.

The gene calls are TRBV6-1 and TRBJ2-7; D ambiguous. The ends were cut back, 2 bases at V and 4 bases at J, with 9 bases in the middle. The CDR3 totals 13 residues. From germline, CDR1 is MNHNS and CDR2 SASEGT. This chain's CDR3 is CASSEPGLYEQYF. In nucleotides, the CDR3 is TGTGCCAGCAGTGAACCCGGGTTATACGAGCAGTACTTC.

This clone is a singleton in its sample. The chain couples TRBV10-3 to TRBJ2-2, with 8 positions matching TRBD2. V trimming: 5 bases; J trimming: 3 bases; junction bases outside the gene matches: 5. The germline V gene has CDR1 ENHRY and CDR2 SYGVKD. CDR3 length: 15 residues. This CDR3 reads CAISSGGPHTGELFF. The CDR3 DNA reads TGTGCCATCAGTAGCGGGGGACCCCACACCGGGGAGCTGTTTTTT.

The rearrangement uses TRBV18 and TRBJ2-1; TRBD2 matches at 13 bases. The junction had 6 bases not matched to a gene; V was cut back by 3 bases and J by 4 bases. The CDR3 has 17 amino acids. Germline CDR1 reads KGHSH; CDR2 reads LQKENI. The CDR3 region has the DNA TGTGCCAGCTCACCCAACCCGGGACTAGCGGGGTACAATGAGCAGTTCTTC. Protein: CASSPNPGLAGYNEQFF.

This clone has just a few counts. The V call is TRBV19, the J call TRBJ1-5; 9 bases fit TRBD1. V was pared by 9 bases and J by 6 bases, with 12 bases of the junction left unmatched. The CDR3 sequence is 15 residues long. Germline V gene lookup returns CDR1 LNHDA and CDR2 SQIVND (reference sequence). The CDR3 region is CASGQGSLVTQPQHF. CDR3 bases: TGTGCCAGCGGACAGGGGAGTTTGGTAACTCAGCCCCAGCATTTT. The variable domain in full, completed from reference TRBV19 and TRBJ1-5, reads DGGITQSPKYLFRKEGQNVTLSCEQNLNHDAMYWYRQDPGQGLRLIYYSQIVNDFQKGDIAEGYSVSREKKESFPLTVTSAQKNPTAFYLCASGQGSLVTQPQHFGDGTRLSIL.

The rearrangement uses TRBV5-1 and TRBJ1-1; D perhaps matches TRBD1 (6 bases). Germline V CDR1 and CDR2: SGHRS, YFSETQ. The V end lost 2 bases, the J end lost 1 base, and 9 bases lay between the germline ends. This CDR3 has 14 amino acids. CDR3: CASSFTGKNTEAFF. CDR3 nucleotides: TGCGCCAGCAGCTTTACAGGGAAGAACACTGAAGCTTTCTTT.

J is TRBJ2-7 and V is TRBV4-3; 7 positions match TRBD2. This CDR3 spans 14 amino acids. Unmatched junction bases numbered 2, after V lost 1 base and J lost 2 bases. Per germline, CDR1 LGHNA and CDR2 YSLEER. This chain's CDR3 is CASSQGSGTYEQYF. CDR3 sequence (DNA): TGCGCCAGCAGCCAAGGAAGCGGGACCTACGAGCAGTACTTC.

This CDR3 reads CASSPTPGANEKLFF. DNA for the CDR3: TGTGCCAGCAGCCCAACGCCGGGGGCTAATGAAAAACTGTTTTTT. The chain has TRBV6-5 and TRBJ1-4; maybe TRBD1 (5 bases). The V end lost 6 bases, the J end lost 3 bases, and 14 bases lay between the germline ends. The CDR3 runs to 15 residues. CDR1 and CDR2 (germline): MNHEY, SVGAGI.

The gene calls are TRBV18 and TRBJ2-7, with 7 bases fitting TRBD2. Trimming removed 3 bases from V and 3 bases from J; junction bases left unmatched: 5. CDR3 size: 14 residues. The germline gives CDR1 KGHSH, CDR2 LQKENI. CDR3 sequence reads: CASSPRTRDYEQYF. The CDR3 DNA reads TGTGCCAGCTCACCCCGGACTAGAGACTACGAGCAGTACTTC.

The CDR3, as DNA: TGTGCCAGCAGCAAGAGAGAACCGAGGGGCTACACCTTC. It translates to CASSKREPRGYTF. The V gene is TRBV21-1, the J gene TRBJ1-2. TRBV21-1 is annotated as a pseudogene. This CDR3 has 13 residues.